One and the same sample provided the 20 T cell receptor beta chains below, sequenced in a study of cytomegalovirus exposure and HLA in healthy donors (dated by TCRdb to the late 2010s). The library was built by means of the immunoSEQ multiplex PCR assay. For the multiplex PCR, a mixture combining 60 forward primers for TCR Vbeta segments and 13 reverse primers for TCR Jbeta segments was used. TCRdb provides this immuneACCESS table in a form limited to in-frame rearrangements. Some clones are lacking; in checked studies, under half of them reflect an unresolved V gene, and why the rest are absent is not known. In all, the sample holds under 200,000 clones, and 60% to 80% of those were seen once. Jointly, the top ten make up 2% to 2.5% of the sample. Sequenced input: PBMCs. These receptors were collected from a middle-aged man in good health and CMV-seropositive.

The rearrangement uses TRBV7-9 and TRBJ1-4; the match to TRBD1 covers 8 bases. With V trimmed by 6 bases and J by 2 bases, 14 bases remained unmatched. This CDR3 contains 18 residues. Germline V gives CDR1 SEHNR, CDR2 FQNEAQ (reference sequence). The CDR3: CASRQPFRQGKTNEKLFF. The CDR3 DNA reads TGTGCCAGCAGGCAACCCTTTAGACAGGGGAAGACTAATGAAAAACTGTTTTTT. Based on the CDR3 plus reference TRBV7-9 and TRBJ1-4, the full variable domain is DTGVSQNPRHKITKRGQNVTFRCDPISEHNRLYWYRQTLGQGPEFLTYFQNEAQLEKSRLLSDRFSAERPKGSFSTLEIQRTEQGDSAMYLCASRQPFRQGKTNEKLFFGSGTQLSVL.

This clone was counted only a few times. The chain uses TRBV5-4 and TRBJ1-2, with D perhaps TRBD1 (6 bases). Per the germline V gene, CDR1 is SGHNT and CDR2 is YYREEE (reference sequence). The ends were cut back, 0 bases at V and 5 bases at J, with 11 bases in the middle. The CDR3 covers 14 residues. The CDR3 sequence: CASSLDREFYGYTF. CDR3 sequence (DNA): TGTGCCAGCAGCTTGGACAGGGAATTTTATGGCTACACCTTC.

The J gene is TRBJ1-5, the V gene TRBV28; 9 positions agree with TRBD1. This CDR3 has 15 residues. The germline CDR1 and CDR2 sequences are MDHEN and SYDVKM. J gave up 5 bases and V 6 bases, and 8 bases lay outside the gene matches. The CDR3 loop is CASSPGDREYQPQHF. For the CDR3, the DNA is TGTGCCAGCAGCCCGGGGGACAGGGAGTATCAGCCCCAGCATTTT.

V gene TRBV7-9 combines with J gene TRBJ1-2; D perhaps matches TRBD1 (6 bases). CDR1 SEHNR and CDR2 FQNEAQ come from the germline V gene (reference sequence). CDR3 length equals 16 residues. Trimming took 0 bases from V and 1 from J, leaving 12 bases between them. CDR3 bases: TGTGCCAGCAGCTTAGCGGGGACACTTTTTAACTATGGCTACACCTTC. It encodes CASSLAGTLFNYGYTF. Drawing the rest from reference TRBV7-9 and TRBJ1-2, the complete variable domain is DTGVSQNPRHKITKRGQNVTFRCDPISEHNRLYWYRQTLGQGPEFLTYFQNEAQLEKSRLLSDRFSAERPKGSFSTLEIQRTEQGDSAMYLCASSLAGTLFNYGYTFGSGTRLTVV.

The chain uses TRBV6-5 and TRBJ1-1; 7 positions agree with TRBD1. Germline V gene data show CDR1 as MNHEY and CDR2 as SVGAGI. V lost 6 bases and J lost 5; bases outside the gene matches: 9. The CDR3 contains 14 residues. The DNA of the CDR3 is TGTGCCAGCAGCTTAACAGGGGTCAATACTGAAGCTTTCTTT. Translating gives CASSLTGVNTEAFF.

This rearrangement joins TRBV7-9 to TRBJ2-1; 10 bases match TRBD1. This CDR3 spans 18 amino acids. From germline, CDR1 is SEHNR and CDR2 FQNEAQ (reference sequence). With 2 bases clipped from V and 6 bases from J, the junction kept 13 bases outside the gene matches. The CDR3 DNA sequence: TGTGCCAGCAGCTTACGCATGGGACAGGGGTCAGGGGGCAATGAGCAGTTCTTC. This gives the protein CASSLRMGQGSGGNEQFF.

This chain joins TRBV19 and TRBJ1-2; TRBD1 agrees at 9 bases. V lost 6 bases, J lost 2 bases, and 1 base stayed unmatched. The CDR3 has 13 residues. Per germline, CDR1 LNHDA and CDR2 SQIVND (reference sequence). CDR3 bases: TGTGCCAGTAGGGACAGGGGCAACTATGGCTACACCTTC. Encoded protein: CASRDRGNYGYTF.

This chain connects TRBV27 to TRBJ2-7; 7 nucleotides match TRBD1. The V segment lost 4 bases and the J segment 3 bases; nucleotides outside the gene matches: 9. The CDR3 sequence is 15 residues long. Per the germline V gene, CDR1 is MNHEY and CDR2 is SMNVEV (reference sequence). The CDR3 loop is CASSSLRGQIYEQYF. CDR3 nucleotide sequence: TGTGCCAGCAGTTCTCTTAGGGGACAGATCTACGAGCAGTACTTC.

V and J are TRBV2 and TRBJ1-2; D is uncertain. This CDR3 is built from 12 residues. Germline V gene sequence: CDR1 SNHLY, CDR2 FYNNEI. Trimming took 6 bases from V and 4 from J, leaving 9 bases between them. As DNA, the CDR3 is TGTGCCAGCAGCGCTAACAGCTATGGCTACACCTTC. This sequence encodes CASSANSYGYTF.

V is TRBV6-6 and J is TRBJ1-1; tentative D call: TRBD1 (5 bases). V lost 6 bases, J lost 1 base, and 12 bases lay in between. Germline CDR1 reads MNHNY; CDR2 reads SVGAGI (reference sequence). This CDR3 is built from 14 residues. CDR3 loop: CASRPGITNTEAFF. The CDR3, as DNA: TGTGCCAGCAGGCCAGGGATAACGAACACTGAAGCTTTCTTT.

The genes are TRBV7-2 and TRBJ1-2; 9 nucleotides match TRBD1. The CDR3 extends over 14 amino acids. Per the germline V gene, CDR1 is SGHTA and CDR2 is FQGNSA. Unmatched junction bases numbered 3, after V lost 1 base and J lost 6 bases. CDR3: CASSLGGQGHGYTF. The CDR3 bases are TGTGCCAGCAGCTTAGGGGGACAGGGTCATGGCTACACCTTC.

This chain uses TRBV7-2 with TRBJ1-4; D might be TRBD1 (5 bases). The CDR3 is 14 residues long. Germline V CDR1 and CDR2: SGHTA, FQGNSA. Trimming cost V 3 bases and J 2 bases, with 7 bases left between them. DNA for the CDR3: TGTGCCAGCAGCTTTGGGGGGACTAATGAAAAACTGTTTTTT. Its protein is CASSFGGTNEKLFF. Combining the CDR3 with reference TRBV7-2 and TRBJ1-4 gives the whole variable domain GAGVSQSPSNKVTEKGKDVELRCDPISGHTALYWYRQSLGQGLEFLIYFQGNSAPDKSGLPSDRFSAERTGGSVSTLTIQRTQQEDSAVYLCASSFGGTNEKLFFGSGTQLSVL.

The chain couples TRBV19 to TRBJ1-1, with D unclear. This CDR3 region has 13 residues. Germline V gives CDR1 LNHDA, CDR2 SQIVND (reference sequence). V was shortened by 2 bases and J by 5 bases, with 9 bases between the two germline ends. The CDR3 nucleotides read TGTGCCAGTAGTATAATCGGGGTGACTGAAGCTTTCTTT. Protein product: CASSIIGVTEAFF.

V usage is TRBV29-1 and J usage is TRBJ2-5, with TRBD1 matching over 9 bases. With the DNA end fitting TRBJ2-7 better, the J assignment may be wrong. Germline V gene lookup returns CDR1 SQVTM and CDR2 ANQGSEA. The CDR3 is made up of 15 amino acids. In DNA form, the CDR3 reads TGCAGCGGTGGTCCGGGACAGGGAGGCCTCTACGAGCAGTACTTC. Its protein product is CSGGPGQGGLYEQYF.

The chain combines TRBV7-9 with TRBJ2-1; 9 bases are a match to TRBD2. This CDR3 is built from 16 residues. Trimming at V came to 2 bases and at J to 12 bases, leaving 14 bases not matched to a gene. From germline, CDR1 is SEHNR and CDR2 FQNEAQ (reference sequence). The CDR3 region has the DNA TGTGCCAGCAGCTTAAGACCGCTAGCGGGGAGGGTGGGGCAGTTCTTC. Translated, it gives CASSLRPLAGRVGQFF.

The chain is built from TRBV7-9 and TRBJ1-2; 8 bases map to TRBD1. Germline values: CDR1 SEHNR, CDR2 FQNEAQ (reference sequence). V gave up 5 bases and J gave up 7 bases; unmatched junction bases: 6. CDR3 length equals 13 residues. The CDR3 DNA sequence: TGTGCCAGCAGCCCTGAGACAGGGGTTGGCTACACCTTC. Translating gives CASSPETGVGYTF.

The chain links TRBV6-1 to TRBJ2-5; D is possibly TRBD1 (5 bases). Germline lookup yields CDR1 MNHNS and CDR2 SASEGT. Trimming cost V 6 bases and J 2 bases, with 13 bases left between them. The length of the CDR3 is 14 residues. The CDR3 here is CASSYLGEQETQYF. DNA for the CDR3: TGTGCCAGCAGCTACTTAGGGGAACAAGAGACCCAGTACTTC.

The CDR3 region has the DNA TGTGCCAGCAGCCGATACCGCCTCGACAGGATTAACTATGGCTACACCTTC. Translated, it gives CASSRYRLDRINYGYTF. This chain joins TRBV11-2 and TRBJ1-2; weak D call: TRBD1 (6 bases). Trimming stripped 5 bases from V and 1 base from J, with 20 bases between. CDR3 length equals 17 residues. Germline CDR1 SGHAT, CDR2 FQNNGV.

The chain has TRBV2 and TRBJ2-5, with 10 bases that match TRBD1. Germline V gene sequence: CDR1 SNHLY, CDR2 FYNNEI. This CDR3 region has 13 residues. J was trimmed by 13 bases and V by 3 bases; bases with no gene match: 8. The CDR3 DNA reads TGTGCCAGCAGTGAGGACAGGGGGGTGATCGGGTACTTC. Its translation is CASSEDRGVIGYF.

This chain links TRBV7-9 with TRBJ2-3; 13 bases are a match to TRBD2. The CDR3 covers 15 residues. J was trimmed by 3 bases and V by 4 bases; bases with no gene match: 1. The V gene's germline CDR1 is SEHNR and CDR2 FQNEAQ (reference sequence). The CDR3 protein is CASSSGLAGTDTQYF. The DNA for the CDR3 is TGTGCCAGCAGCTCGGGACTAGCGGGGACAGATACGCAGTATTTT.